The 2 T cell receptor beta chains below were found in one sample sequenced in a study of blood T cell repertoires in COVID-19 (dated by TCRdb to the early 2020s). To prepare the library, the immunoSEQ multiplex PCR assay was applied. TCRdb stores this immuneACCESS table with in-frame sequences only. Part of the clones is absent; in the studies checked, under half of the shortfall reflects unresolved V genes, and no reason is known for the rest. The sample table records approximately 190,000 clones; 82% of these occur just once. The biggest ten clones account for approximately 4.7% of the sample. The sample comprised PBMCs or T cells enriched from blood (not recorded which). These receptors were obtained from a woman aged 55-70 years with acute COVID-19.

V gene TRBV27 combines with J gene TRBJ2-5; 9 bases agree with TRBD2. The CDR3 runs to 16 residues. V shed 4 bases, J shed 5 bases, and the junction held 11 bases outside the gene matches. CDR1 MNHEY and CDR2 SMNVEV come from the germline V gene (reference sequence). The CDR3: CASSSLGSGSIETQYF. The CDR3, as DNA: TGTGCCAGCAGTTCCTTAGGTAGCGGGAGCATCGAGACCCAGTACTTC.

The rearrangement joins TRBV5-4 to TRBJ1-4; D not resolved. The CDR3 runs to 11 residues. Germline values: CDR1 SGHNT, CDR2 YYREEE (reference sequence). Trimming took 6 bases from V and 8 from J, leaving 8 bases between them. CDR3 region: CASKGGEKLFF. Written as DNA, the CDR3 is TGTGCCAGCAAAGGAGGGGAAAAACTGTTTTTT. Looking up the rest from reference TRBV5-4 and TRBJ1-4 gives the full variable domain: ETGVTQSPTHLIKTRGQQVTLRCSSQSGHNTVSWYQQALGQGPQFIFQYYREEENGRGNFPPRFSGLQFPNYSSELNVNALELDDSALYLCASKGGEKLFFGSGTQLSVL.